Presented here are 20 T cell receptor beta chains from one specimen sequenced in a study of long-term antiretroviral therapy in people with HIV. The assay, immunoSEQ v3.0, was run at survey level. Clones were sequenced by immunoSEQ multiplex PCR, and TCRdb holds only the in-frame ones, with some missing. The data hold approximately 32,000 clones, with about four fifths observed a single time. This specimen was unsorted PBMCs, taken 0.3 years after starting antiretroviral therapy. All receptors come from a man aged 18 to 35 with HIV.

The J gene is TRBJ2-7, the V gene TRBV9; 15 bases agree with TRBD2. The CDR3 has 15 amino acids. Germline V gene data show CDR1 as SGDLS and CDR2 as YYNGEE. V gave up 3 bases and J gave up 6 bases; unmatched junction bases: 4. The CDR3 DNA reads as TGTGCCAGCAGCGGTCCGGGACTAGCGGGGGGCGAGCAGTACTTC. This encodes CASSGPGLAGGEQYF.

This chain uses TRBV9 with TRBJ1-5; no reliable D call. CDR1 and CDR2 (germline): SGDLS, YYNGEE. Trimming shortened V by 0 bases and J by 4 bases, and 5 bases separated the two germline ends. The CDR3 is 13 amino acids. This chain's CDR3 is CASSVGSNQPQHF. The CDR3 region has the DNA TGTGCCAGCAGCGTAGGGTCAAATCAGCCCCAGCATTTT.

This rearrangement joins TRBV6-5 to TRBJ1-1, with TRBD1 as a possible D gene (5 bases). The ends were cut back, 8 bases at V and 0 bases at J, with 10 bases in the middle. This CDR3 is built from 13 residues. Per germline, CDR1 MNHEY and CDR2 SVGAGI. CDR3 loop: CASAGQLNTEAFF. CDR3 DNA sequence: TGTGCCAGCGCAGGGCAACTGAACACTGAAGCTTTCTTT.

The gene calls are TRBV6-5 and TRBJ1-2; maybe TRBD1 (6 bases). Trimming cost V 2 bases and J 7 bases, with 11 bases left between them. The CDR3 is 13 residues long. Germline-derived CDR1 and CDR2 are MNHEY and SVGAGI. CDR3 sequence (DNA): TGTGCCAGCAGTTACGCACGACAGGTTGGCTACACCTTC. Protein: CASSYARQVGYTF.

CDR3 nucleotide sequence: TGCAGCGTTGAGGGATGGGGTGCGGGTGCAGATACGCAGTATTTT. This encodes CSVEGWGAGADTQYF. The chain uses TRBV29-1 and TRBJ2-3; perhaps TRBD2 as D (5 bases). Germline lookup yields CDR1 SQVTM and CDR2 ANQGSEA. Deletions cut 3 bases from V and 4 bases from J, with 17 bases between. This CDR3 spans 15 amino acids.

The chain couples TRBV10-2 to TRBJ2-2, with 7 positions matching TRBD1. The ends lost 6 bases at V and 3 bases at J; junction bases unmatched: 4. Germline CDR1 reads WSHSY; CDR2 reads SAAADI. The CDR3 runs 14 residues. As DNA, the CDR3 is TGCGCCAGCAGGGAACAGGGGTACACCGGGGAGCTGTTTTTT. This sequence encodes CASREQGYTGELFF.

This clone came up once. The chain couples TRBV4-3 to TRBJ1-2, with D perhaps TRBD1 (5 bases). The germline V gene encodes CDR1 LGHNA and CDR2 YSLEER. The ends were cut back, 4 bases at V and 6 bases at J, with 24 bases in the middle. The CDR3 has 17 amino acids. CDR3 amino acids: CASSRNNIGTQIDGYTF. DNA of the CDR3: TGCGCCAGCAGCCGGAATAACATCGGGACCCAAATAGATGGCTACACCTTC.

The J gene is TRBJ2-3, the V gene TRBV29-1; weak D call: TRBD2 (6 bases). There are 12 residues in the CDR3. Between the trimmed V and J ends, which lost 6 bases and 6 bases, there was a span of 13 bases. Germline V gives CDR1 SQVTM, CDR2 ANQGSEA. In DNA form, the CDR3 reads TGCAGCGTCCCCTTTGGGGGGGATACGCAGTATTTT. Protein sequence: CSVPFGGDTQYF.

The chain joins TRBV9 to TRBJ2-1; D perhaps matches TRBD2 (5 bases). This CDR3 is built from 14 residues. V dropped 0 bases and J dropped 10 bases, with 14 bases sitting between them. Germline CDR1 reads SGDLS; CDR2 reads YYNGEE. CDR3 sequence reads: CASSVVTTFGEQFF. The CDR3 DNA sequence: TGTGCCAGCAGCGTAGTGACTACGTTTGGAGAGCAGTTCTTC.

The chain is built from TRBV5-1 and TRBJ2-3; D perhaps matches TRBD2 (6 bases). This CDR3 comprises 16 residues. Trimming removed 5 bases at V and 0 bases at J, with 16 bases between. Germline V CDR1 and CDR2: SGHRS, YFSETQ. CDR3 coding DNA: TGCGCCAGCAGTGAGGGGTGGAGGGCTAGCACAGATACGCAGTATTTT. Translation: CASSEGWRASTDTQYF.

This clone was found a few times. This rearrangement joins TRBV28 to TRBJ2-4, with 7 bases that match TRBD2. The CDR3 has 14 amino acids. The V gene end was trimmed by 3 bases and the J gene end by 3 bases; junction bases not matched to a gene: 2. CDR1 and CDR2 from the germline V gene are MDHEN and SYDVKM. CDR3 nucleotides: TGTGCCAGCAGTTTCGCGGGAGTCAAAAACATTCAGTACTTC. Its protein product is CASSFAGVKNIQYF.

This chain links TRBV4-1 with TRBJ1-2; D gene unclear. The CDR3 runs 14 residues. Germline lookup yields CDR1 MGHRA and CDR2 YSYEKL. The V gene lost 1 base and the J gene lost 3 bases, with 9 bases spanning the gap. The CDR3: CASSQVEADYGYTF. CDR3 in DNA: TGCGCCAGCAGCCAAGTTGAGGCGGACTATGGCTACACCTTC.

J is TRBJ1-3 and V is TRBV5-6, with D possibly matching TRBD1 (6 bases). The V end was cut by 3 bases, the J end by 4 bases, with 11 bases between. The germline V gene has CDR1 SGHDT and CDR2 YYEEEE. This CDR3 has 14 amino acids. DNA for the CDR3: TGTGCCAGCAGCTGGGAAGACAGGGGAAACACCATATATTTT. This encodes CASSWEDRGNTIYF.

The chain combines TRBV6-5 with TRBJ2-7; D is perhaps TRBD1 (5 bases). The CDR3 has 14 residues. V was pared by 2 bases and J by 0 bases, with 8 bases between. Looked up from germline, CDR1 is MNHEY and CDR2 is SVGAGI. CDR3 DNA sequence: TGTGCCAGCAGTTACCAGCAGGGCTCCTACGAGCAGTACTTC. It is translated as CASSYQQGSYEQYF.

This rearrangement joins TRBV27 to TRBJ2-7; D not resolved. The CDR3 has 13 amino acids. Trimming removed 6 bases at V and 3 bases at J, with 12 bases between. CDR1 MNHEY and CDR2 SMNVEV come from the germline V gene (reference sequence). CDR3 sequence: CASSPDGYYEQYF. The CDR3 nucleotides are TGTGCCAGCAGCCCGGACGGTTACTACGAGCAGTACTTC.

A few counts support this clone. CDR3 in DNA: TGTGCCAGCAGGACTAGCGGGGAAGAGACCCAGTACTTC. Translating it yields CASRTSGEETQYF. This chain joins TRBV7-9 and TRBJ2-5; 11 nucleotides line up with TRBD2. CDR3 size: 13 residues. V shed 6 bases and J 3 bases; nucleotides not matched to a gene: 0. Germline V CDR1 and CDR2: SEHNR, FQNEAQ (reference sequence).

The chain carries TRBV9 and TRBJ2-1; D call uncertain. This CDR3 spans 11 amino acids. Per the germline V gene, CDR1 is SGDLS and CDR2 is YYNGEE. Between the trimmed V and J ends, which lost 1 base and 9 bases, there was a span of 5 bases. The DNA of the CDR3 is TGTGCCAGCAGCGTATTACCTGAGCAGTTCTTC. Translated, it gives CASSVLPEQFF.

In this sample, this clone turned up once. The chain links TRBV28 to TRBJ2-7, with TRBD1 matching 9 bases. Germline trimming cut 5 bases from V and 4 bases from J; bases unmatched to any gene: 6. The CDR3 totals 14 residues. Germline V CDR1 and CDR2: MDHEN, SYDVKM. CDR3 region: CASSRTGDIYEQYF. In DNA form, the CDR3 reads TGTGCCAGCAGTCGGACAGGGGATATATACGAGCAGTACTTC.

This sequence joins TRBV5-1 and TRBJ2-5, with TRBD1 matching 7 bases. There are 14 residues in the CDR3. CDR1 is SGHRS and CDR2 is YFSETQ in the germline V gene. Losses at the gene ends were 1 base for V and 3 bases for J; bases not matched to a gene: 3. The DNA for the CDR3 is TGCGCCAGCAGCTTGCGACAGGGAAAAGAGACCCAGTACTTC. It is translated as CASSLRQGKETQYF.

This chain connects TRBV5-6 to TRBJ1-2, with D unresolved. Trimming pared 0 bases from V and 5 bases from J, leaving 8 bases between. The V gene's germline CDR1 is SGHDT and CDR2 YYEEEE. The CDR3 is made up of 13 amino acids. The CDR3 spells CASSLVAGYGYTF. In DNA, the CDR3 is TGTGCCAGCAGCTTGGTAGCCGGGTATGGCTACACCTTC.